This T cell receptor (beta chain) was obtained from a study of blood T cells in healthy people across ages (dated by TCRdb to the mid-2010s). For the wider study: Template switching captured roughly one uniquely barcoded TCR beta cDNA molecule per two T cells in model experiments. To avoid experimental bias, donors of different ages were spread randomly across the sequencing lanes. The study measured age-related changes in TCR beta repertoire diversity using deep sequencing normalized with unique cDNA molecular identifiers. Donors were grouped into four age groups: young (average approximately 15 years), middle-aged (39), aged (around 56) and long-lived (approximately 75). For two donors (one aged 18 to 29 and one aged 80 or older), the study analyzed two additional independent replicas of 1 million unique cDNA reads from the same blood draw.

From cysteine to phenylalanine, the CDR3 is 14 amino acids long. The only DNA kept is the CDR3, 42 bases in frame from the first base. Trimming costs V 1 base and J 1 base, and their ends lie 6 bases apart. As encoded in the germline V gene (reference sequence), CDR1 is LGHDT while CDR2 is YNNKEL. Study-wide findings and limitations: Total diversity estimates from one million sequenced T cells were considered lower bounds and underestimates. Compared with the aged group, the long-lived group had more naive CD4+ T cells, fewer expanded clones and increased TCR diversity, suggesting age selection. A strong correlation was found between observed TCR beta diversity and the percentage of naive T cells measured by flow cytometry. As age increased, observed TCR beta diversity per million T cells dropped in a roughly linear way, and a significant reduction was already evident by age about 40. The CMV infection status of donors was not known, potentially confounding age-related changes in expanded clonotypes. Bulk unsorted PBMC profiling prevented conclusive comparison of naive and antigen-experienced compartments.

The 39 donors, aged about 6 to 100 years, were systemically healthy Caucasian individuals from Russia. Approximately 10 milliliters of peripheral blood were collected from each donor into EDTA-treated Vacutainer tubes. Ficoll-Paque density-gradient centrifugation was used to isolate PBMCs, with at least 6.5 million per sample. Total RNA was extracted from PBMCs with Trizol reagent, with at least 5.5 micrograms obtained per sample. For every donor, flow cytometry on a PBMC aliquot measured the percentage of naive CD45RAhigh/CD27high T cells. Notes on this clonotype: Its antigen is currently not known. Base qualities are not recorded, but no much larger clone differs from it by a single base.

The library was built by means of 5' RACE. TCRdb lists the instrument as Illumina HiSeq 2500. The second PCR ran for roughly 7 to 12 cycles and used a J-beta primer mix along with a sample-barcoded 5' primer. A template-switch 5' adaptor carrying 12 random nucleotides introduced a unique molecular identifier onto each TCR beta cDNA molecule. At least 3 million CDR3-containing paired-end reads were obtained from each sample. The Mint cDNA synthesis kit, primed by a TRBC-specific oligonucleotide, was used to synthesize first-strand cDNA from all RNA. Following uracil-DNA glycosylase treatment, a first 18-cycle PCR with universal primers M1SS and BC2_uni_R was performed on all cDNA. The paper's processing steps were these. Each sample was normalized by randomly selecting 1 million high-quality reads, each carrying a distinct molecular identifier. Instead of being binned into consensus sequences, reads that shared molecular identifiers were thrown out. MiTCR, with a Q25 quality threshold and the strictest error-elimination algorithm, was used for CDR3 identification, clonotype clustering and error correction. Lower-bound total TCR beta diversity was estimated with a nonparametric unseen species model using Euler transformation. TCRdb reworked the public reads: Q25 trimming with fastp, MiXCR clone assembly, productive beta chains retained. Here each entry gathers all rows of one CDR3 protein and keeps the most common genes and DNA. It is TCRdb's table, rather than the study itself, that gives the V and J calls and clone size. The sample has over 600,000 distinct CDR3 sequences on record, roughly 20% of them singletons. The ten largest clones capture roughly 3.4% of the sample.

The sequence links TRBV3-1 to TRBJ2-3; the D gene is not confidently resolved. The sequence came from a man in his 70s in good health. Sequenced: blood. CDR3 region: CASSQGPRTDTQYF. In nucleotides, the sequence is TGTGCCAGCAGCCAAGGACCACGCACAGATACGCAGTATTTT.